A single sample is the source of the 30 T cell receptor beta chains below, sequenced in a study of T cell responses to AZD1222 COVID-19 vaccine. Generated by immunoSEQ multiplex PCR, the TCRdb table keeps only in-frame clones and is missing some. The data hold about 130,000 clones, with approximately 85% observed a single time. Material: peripheral blood, obtained on day 0 of AZD1222 vaccination. The receptors were gathered from an adult in good health.

The J gene is TRBJ2-7, the V gene TRBV10-3; D tentatively fits TRBD1 or TRBD2 (6 bases each). The V end was cut by 4 bases, the J end by 2 bases, with 15 bases between. Germline CDR1 reads ENHRY; CDR2 reads SYGVKD. The CDR3 contains 15 residues. The CDR3 here is CAISAGAQDTYEQYF. CDR3 DNA sequence: TGTGCCATCAGTGCGGGGGCTCAGGATACCTACGAGCAGTACTTC.

The sample holds a few counts of this clone. The chain is built from TRBV2 and TRBJ1-1, with TRBD1 matching over 7 bases. CDR1 is SNHLY, CDR2 FYNNEI, per germline. V shed 6 bases, J shed 7 bases, and the junction held 5 bases outside the gene matches. The CDR3 covers 12 residues. The CDR3 DNA reads as TGTGCCAGCAGGGGGGGGACAGTTGAAGCTTTCTTT. Protein: CASRGGTVEAFF.

The chain carries TRBV29-1 and TRBJ1-1; D call uncertain. The V end lost 7 bases, the J end lost 1 base, and 10 bases lay between the germline ends. Germline values: CDR1 SQVTM, CDR2 ANQGSEA. The CDR3 consists of 12 residues. DNA for the CDR3: TGCAGCGCAAAGACGGGGAACACTGAAGCTTTCTTT. Protein product: CSAKTGNTEAFF.

The chain recombines TRBV29-1 with TRBJ2-7; TRBD2 matches at 14 bases. The CDR3 runs to 17 residues. The V gene's germline CDR1 is SQVTM and CDR2 ANQGSEA. The J segment lost 3 bases and the V segment lost 0 bases, leaving 7 bases of the junction unmatched. CDR3 sequence: CSVEDRYGTSGSYEQYF. CDR3 nucleotide sequence: TGCAGCGTTGAAGATAGGTACGGGACTAGCGGGAGCTACGAGCAGTACTTC.

This clone was detected once. This chain joins TRBV5-8 and TRBJ1-2; 8 bases are shared with TRBD1. V gave up 2 bases and J gave up 3 bases; unmatched junction bases: 3. Germline assignment: CDR1 SGHTS and CDR2 YDEGEE. The CDR3 has 14 amino acids. The CDR3 loop is CASSFRGQDYGYTF. In DNA form, the CDR3 reads TGTGCCAGCAGCTTCAGGGGGCAAGACTATGGCTACACCTTC.

The chain couples TRBV7-6 to TRBJ2-7; TRBD2 aligns across 11 bases. V shed 1 base, J shed 3 bases, and the junction held 5 bases outside the gene matches. The germline V gene encodes CDR1 SGHVS and CDR2 FNYEAQ. The CDR3 totals 16 residues. CDR3 sequence reads: CASSLGGTSGYYEQYF. The DNA for the CDR3 is TGTGCCAGCAGCTTAGGGGGGACTAGCGGATACTACGAGCAGTACTTC.

The chain combines TRBV29-1 with TRBJ1-3, with D unclear. V lost 6 bases and J lost 2, with 8 bases in between. Germline V gene data show CDR1 as SQVTM and CDR2 as ANQGSEA. The length of the CDR3 is 12 residues. The CDR3 DNA reads TGCAGCGTAGGAGTACCTGGAAACACCATATATTTT. Translation: CSVGVPGNTIYF.

The chain uses TRBV19 and TRBJ1-4; D gene uncertain. V lost 2 bases and J 8 bases, leaving 18 bases between the germline ends. The germline CDR1 and CDR2 sequences are LNHDA and SQIVND (reference sequence). The CDR3 totals 16 residues. The CDR3 loop reads CASSIRTTPREEKLFF. The CDR3, as DNA: TGTGCCAGTAGTATACGGACGACCCCCCGAGAGGAAAAACTGTTTTTT. The variable domain in full, completed from reference TRBV19 and TRBJ1-4, reads DGGITQSPKYLFRKEGQNVTLSCEQNLNHDAMYWYRQDPGQGLRLIYYSQIVNDFQKGDIAEGYSVSREKKESFPLTVTSAQKNPTAFYLCASSIRTTPREEKLFFGSGTQLSVL.

The chain combines TRBV9 with TRBJ1-2; 7 bases agree with TRBD1. V lost 4 bases, J lost 4 bases, and 16 bases stayed unmatched. Germline lookup yields CDR1 SGDLS and CDR2 YYNGEE. This CDR3 is 17 amino acids long. CDR3 nucleotide sequence: TGTGCCAGCAGCCCCGGACAGGATTCTCTTAACAGCTATGGCTACACCTTC. Encoded protein: CASSPGQDSLNSYGYTF.

This chain links TRBV25-1 with TRBJ2-1; 8 bases line up with TRBD2. Germline V CDR1 and CDR2: MGHDK, SYGVNS. This CDR3 region has 14 residues. Unmatched junction bases numbered 3, after V lost 8 bases and J lost 0 bases. CDR3 nucleotide sequence: TGTGCCAGCCTTAGCGGGACCTCCTACAATGAGCAGTTCTTC. As protein: CASLSGTSYNEQFF.

This clone is a singleton in its sample. The chain joins TRBV4-1 to TRBJ2-5, with unresolved D. Trimming left V 2 bases short and J 2 bases short, with 9 bases between. The CDR3 has 14 residues. Germline CDR1 MGHRA, CDR2 YSYEKL. The CDR3 protein is CASSQTGLQETQYF. The CDR3 DNA is TGCGCCAGCAGCCAAACGGGCCTACAAGAGACCCAGTACTTC.

The chain is built from TRBV9 and TRBJ1-2; 10 nucleotides line up with TRBD1. CDR1 is SGDLS, CDR2 YYNGEE, per germline. The V gene end was trimmed by 3 bases and the J gene end by 6 bases; junction bases not matched to a gene: 8. The CDR3 loop spans 15 amino acids. CDR3 loop: CASSEDRGQWDGYTF. For the CDR3, the DNA is TGTGCCAGCAGCGAAGACAGGGGGCAGTGGGATGGCTACACCTTC.

Here the CDR3 DNA reads TGTGCCAGCATTAGCGGGGGCTCCTCCTACAATGAGCAGTTCTTC. Residues: CASISGGSSYNEQFF. The chain couples TRBV2 to TRBJ2-1, with TRBD2 matching 9 bases. The CDR3 is made up of 15 amino acids. After removal of 7 bases from V and 0 bases from J, the junction contained 4 bases not matched to a gene. Germline lookup yields CDR1 SNHLY and CDR2 FYNNEI.

CDR3 coding DNA: TGTGCCAGCAGCCCGAGGGGACAGAGAAACACTGAAGCTTTCTTT. Translated: CASSPRGQRNTEAFF. The gene calls are TRBV7-9 and TRBJ1-1; 7 positions agree with TRBD1. V trimming: 5 bases; J trimming: 2 bases; junction bases outside the gene matches: 8. Looked up from germline, CDR1 is SEHNR and CDR2 is FQNEAQ (reference sequence). CDR3 length: 15 amino acids. Filled out from reference TRBV7-9 and TRBJ1-1, the complete variable domain reads DTGVSQNPRHKITKRGQNVTFRCDPISEHNRLYWYRQTLGQGPEFLTYFQNEAQLEKSRLLSDRFSAERPKGSFSTLEIQRTEQGDSAMYLCASSPRGQRNTEAFFGQGTRLTVV.

This chain uses TRBV5-4 with TRBJ2-7; a possible D gene is TRBD1 (6 bases). V lost 2 bases to trimming and J lost 5 bases, with 11 bases between them. The CDR3 contains 13 residues. Germline V gene sequence: CDR1 SGHNT, CDR2 YYREEE (reference sequence). The CDR3 region is CASSFAGANEQYF. As DNA, the CDR3 is TGTGCCAGCAGCTTCGCAGGGGCCAACGAGCAGTACTTC.

J is TRBJ2-7 and V is TRBV6-2 or TRBV6-3; 11 nucleotides agree with TRBD1. Trimming removed 2 bases from V and 3 bases from J; junction bases left unmatched: 3. The CDR3 is 15 residues long. The V gene's germline CDR1 is MNHEY and CDR2 SVGEGT. The CDR3 bases are TGTGCCAGCAGTTACCGTGGGACAGGGGGCTACGAGCAGTACTTC. Residues: CASSYRGTGGYEQYF.

The J gene is TRBJ2-2, the V gene TRBV27, with 7 bases that match TRBD1. Germline trimming cut 6 bases from V and 0 bases from J; bases unmatched to any gene: 4. CDR3 length: 15 amino acids. Germline loops: CDR1 MNHEY, CDR2 SMNVEV (reference sequence). The CDR3 sequence: CASRYGTANTGELFF. CDR3 nucleotides: TGTGCCAGCAGATACGGGACAGCGAACACCGGGGAGCTGTTTTTT.

The rearrangement uses TRBV30 and TRBJ1-6, with D unclear. Germline loops: CDR1 GTSNPN, CDR2 SVGIG (reference sequence). V lost 2 bases and J lost 10, with 9 bases in between. This CDR3 comprises 12 residues. CDR3 nucleotides: TGTGCCTGGAGTCTCAATGCGTCACCCCTCCACTTT. Amino acid sequence: CAWSLNASPLHF.

The J gene is TRBJ2-1, the V gene TRBV2; D is uncertain. Trimming cost V 7 bases and J 5 bases, with 12 bases left between them. The length of the CDR3 is 13 residues. Germline V gene sequence: CDR1 SNHLY, CDR2 FYNNEI. The CDR3 is CASNQRSHNEQFF. The CDR3 DNA is TGTGCCAGCAATCAAAGGTCACACAATGAGCAGTTCTTC.

The gene calls are TRBV2 and TRBJ1-5; D remains unclear. CDR1 is SNHLY and CDR2 is FYNNEI in the germline V gene. The ends were cut back, 8 bases at V and 7 bases at J, with 15 bases in the middle. The CDR3 is made up of 13 amino acids. CDR3 loop: CASLNGVDQPQHF. The DNA for the CDR3 is TGTGCCAGCCTAAACGGGGTGGACCAGCCCCAGCATTTT.

This rearrangement joins TRBV4-1 to TRBJ1-6; D is ambiguous. CDR3 length: 15 amino acids. Between the trimmed V and J ends, which lost 1 base and 6 bases, there was a span of 10 bases. In germline, CDR1 is MGHRA, CDR2 YSYEKL. The CDR3 reads CASSQVMGVNSPLHF. The CDR3 region has the DNA TGCGCCAGCAGCCAAGTTATGGGCGTTAATTCACCCCTCCACTTT.

This chain joins TRBV14 and TRBJ2-5, with 9 bases matching TRBD1. The CDR3 length is 15 residues. The V segment lost 4 bases and the J segment 5 bases; nucleotides outside the gene matches: 8. The V gene's germline CDR1 is SGHDN and CDR2 FVKESK. The CDR3 spells CASSLGTGRWETQYF. The CDR3, as DNA: TGTGCCAGCAGCCTAGGGACAGGGAGATGGGAGACCCAGTACTTC.

The chain is built from TRBV6-5 and TRBJ1-4; no reliable D call. The ends were cut back, 0 bases at V and 6 bases at J, with 11 bases in the middle. Germline lookup yields CDR1 MNHEY and CDR2 SVGAGI. The CDR3 has 15 residues. The CDR3 region is CASSYSNHGDEKLFF. CDR3 bases: TGTGCCAGCAGTTACTCGAACCATGGAGATGAAAAACTGTTTTTT.

This clone was seen a single time. This chain connects TRBV2 to TRBJ2-3; D not certain. The CDR3 is 13 amino acids. The germline gives CDR1 SNHLY, CDR2 FYNNEI. With 7 bases removed from V and 0 bases from J, the gap between germline ends came to 8 bases. Written as DNA, the CDR3 is TGTGCCAGCACGCCAGATAGCACAGATACGCAGTATTTT. Translation: CASTPDSTDTQYF.

V is TRBV6-5 and J is TRBJ1-1, with 7 bases identical to TRBD1. Germline V gives CDR1 MNHEY, CDR2 SVGAGI. The CDR3 is 14 residues long. Trimming at V came to 2 bases and at J to 2 bases, leaving 2 bases not matched to a gene. In nucleotides, the CDR3 is TGTGCCAGCAGTTACCGGGACAGCAACACTGAAGCTTTCTTT. This encodes CASSYRDSNTEAFF.

This chain's CDR3 is CASSEPLAWETQYF. Written as DNA, the CDR3 is TGTGCCAGCAGTGAACCATTAGCGTGGGAGACCCAGTACTTC. This chain connects TRBV2 to TRBJ2-5; D may be TRBD2 (5 bases). The length of the CDR3 is 14 residues. V dropped 2 bases and J dropped 5 bases, with 12 bases sitting between them. Germline CDR1 is SNHLY and CDR2 is FYNNEI.

The chain combines TRBV5-8 with TRBJ1-2; the match to TRBD1 covers 8 bases. The CDR3 is 14 residues long. Per the germline V gene, CDR1 is SGHTS and CDR2 is YDEGEE. V was clipped by 3 bases and J by 4 bases; unmatched bases: 5. CDR3 in DNA: TGTGCCAGCAGCTGGGTGCAGGGGGCCTATGGCTACACCTTC. Protein: CASSWVQGAYGYTF.

The rearrangement links TRBV27 to TRBJ2-7; TRBD2 might be the D (6 bases). This CDR3 contains 14 residues. V was clipped by 7 bases and J by 2 bases, with 15 bases between them. Germline CDR1 reads MNHEY; CDR2 reads SMNVEV (reference sequence). CDR3 loop: CASNQAGLPYEQYF. In DNA form, the CDR3 reads TGTGCCAGCAATCAGGCGGGATTACCCTACGAGCAGTACTTC.

The gene calls are TRBV10-1 and TRBJ1-5; TRBD1 is a possible D gene (5 bases). Germline loops: CDR1 WNHNN, CDR2 SYGVQD (reference sequence). V was pared by 4 bases and J by 5 bases, with 9 bases between. This CDR3 has 13 residues. CDR3 residues: CASSGAGHQPQHF. CDR3 bases: TGCGCCAGCAGTGGCGCAGGGCATCAGCCCCAGCATTTT.

The gene calls are TRBV5-4 and TRBJ2-5; D is possibly TRBD2 (6 bases). Germline CDR1 and CDR2: SGHNT and YYREEE (reference sequence). This CDR3 comprises 16 residues. V shed 1 base and J shed 2 bases, with 15 bases lying between them. The CDR3 is CASSLSSGVGQETQYF. The CDR3 DNA sequence: TGTGCCAGCAGCTTGAGTTCGGGGGTGGGGCAAGAGACCCAGTACTTC.